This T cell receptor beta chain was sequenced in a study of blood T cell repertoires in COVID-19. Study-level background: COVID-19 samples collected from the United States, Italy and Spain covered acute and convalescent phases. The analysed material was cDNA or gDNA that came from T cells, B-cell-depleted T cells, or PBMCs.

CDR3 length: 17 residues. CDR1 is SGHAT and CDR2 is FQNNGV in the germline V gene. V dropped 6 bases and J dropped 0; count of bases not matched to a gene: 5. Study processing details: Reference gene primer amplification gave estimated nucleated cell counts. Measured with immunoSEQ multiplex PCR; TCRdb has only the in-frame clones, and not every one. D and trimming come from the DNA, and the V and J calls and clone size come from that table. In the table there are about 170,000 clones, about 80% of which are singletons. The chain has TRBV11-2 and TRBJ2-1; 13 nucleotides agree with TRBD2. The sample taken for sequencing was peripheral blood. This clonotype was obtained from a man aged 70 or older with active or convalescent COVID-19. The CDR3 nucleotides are TGTGCCAGCAGTGGGACTAGCGGGGCAAGCTCCTACAATGAGCAGTTCTTC. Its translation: CASSGTSGASSYNEQFF. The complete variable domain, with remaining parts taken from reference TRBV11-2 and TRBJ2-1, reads EAGVAQSPRYKIIEKRQSVAFWCNPISGHATLYWYQQILGQGPKLLIQFQNNGVVDDSQLPKDRFSAERLKGVDSTLKIQPAKLEDSAVYLCASSGTSGASSYNEQFFGPGTRLTVL.